This TCR beta chain is drawn from a study of blood T cell repertoires in COVID-19. Enrolment of Seattle patients took place during active infection, and they were followed longitudinally. As processed by the authors: Amplified reference gene primers provided the basis for estimating nucleated cell counts. Data came from immunoSEQ multiplex PCR; TCRdb stores just in-frame clones and leaves some out. The V and J calls and clone size are taken from that table; D and trimming were inferred from the DNA. The sample consists of around 230,000 clones, 85% to 90% of them appearing once. About this clone itself: Other DNA sequences from this sample encode an identical CDR3 as well.

Per germline, CDR1 KGHSH and CDR2 LQKENI. This CDR3 has 14 residues. Trimming took off 2 bases at V and 2 bases at J, with 7 bases between the two ends. This TCR was sampled from a man in his fifties with COVID-19, enrolled during active disease. Input material: peripheral blood. V gene TRBV18 combines with J gene TRBJ1-5; TRBD1 might be the D (6 bases). CDR3 amino acids: CASSPGGGNQPQHF. The CDR3 coding sequence is TGTGCCAGCTCACCAGGGGGCGGCAATCAGCCCCAGCATTTT.